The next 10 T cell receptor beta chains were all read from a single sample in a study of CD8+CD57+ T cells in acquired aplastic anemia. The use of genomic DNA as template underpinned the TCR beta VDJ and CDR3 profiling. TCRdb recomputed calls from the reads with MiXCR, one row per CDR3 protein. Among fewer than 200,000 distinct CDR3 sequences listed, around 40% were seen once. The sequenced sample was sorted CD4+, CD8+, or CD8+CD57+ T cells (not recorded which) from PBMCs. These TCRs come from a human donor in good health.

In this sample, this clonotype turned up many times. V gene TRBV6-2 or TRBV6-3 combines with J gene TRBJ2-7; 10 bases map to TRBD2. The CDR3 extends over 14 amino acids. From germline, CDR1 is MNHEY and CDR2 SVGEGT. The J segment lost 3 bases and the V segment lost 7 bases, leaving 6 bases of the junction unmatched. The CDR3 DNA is TGTGCCAGCACCCAGCGGGGGGGCGGCTACGAGCAGTACTTC. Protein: CASTQRGGGYEQYF.

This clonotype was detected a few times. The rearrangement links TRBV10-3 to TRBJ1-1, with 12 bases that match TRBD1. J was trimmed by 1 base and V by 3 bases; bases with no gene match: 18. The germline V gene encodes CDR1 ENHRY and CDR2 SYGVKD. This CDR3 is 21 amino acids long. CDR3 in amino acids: CAISEVPGQGAPGKSNTEAFF. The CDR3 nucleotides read TGTGCCATCAGTGAAGTCCCGGGACAGGGGGCGCCCGGTAAATCGAACACTGAAGCTTTCTTT.

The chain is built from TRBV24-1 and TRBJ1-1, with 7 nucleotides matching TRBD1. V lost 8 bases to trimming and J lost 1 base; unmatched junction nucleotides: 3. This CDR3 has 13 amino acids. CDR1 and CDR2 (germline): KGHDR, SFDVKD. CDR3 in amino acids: CATKDRQNTEAFF. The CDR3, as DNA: TGTGCCACCAAGGACAGGCAGAACACTGAAGCTTTCTTT.

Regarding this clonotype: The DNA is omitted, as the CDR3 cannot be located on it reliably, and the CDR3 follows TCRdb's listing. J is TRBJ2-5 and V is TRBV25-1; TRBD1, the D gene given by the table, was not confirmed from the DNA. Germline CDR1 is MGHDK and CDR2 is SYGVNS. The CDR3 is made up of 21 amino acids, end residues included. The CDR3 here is CASSESGSGHGYTFGSGTQYF.

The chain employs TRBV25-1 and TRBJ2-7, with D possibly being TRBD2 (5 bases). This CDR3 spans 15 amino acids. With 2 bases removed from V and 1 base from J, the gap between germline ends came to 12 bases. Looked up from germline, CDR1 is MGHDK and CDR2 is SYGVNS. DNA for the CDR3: TGTGCCAGCAGTGAAAGCGGACGGCTGTCCTACGAGCAGTACTTC. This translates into CASSESGRLSYEQYF.

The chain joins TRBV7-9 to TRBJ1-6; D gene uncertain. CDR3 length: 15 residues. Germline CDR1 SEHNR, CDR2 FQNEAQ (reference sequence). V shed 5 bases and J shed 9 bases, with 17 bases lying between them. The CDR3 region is CASSPDLTRGSPLHF. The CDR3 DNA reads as TGTGCCAGCAGCCCAGACCTAACACGGGGTTCACCCCTCCACTTT.

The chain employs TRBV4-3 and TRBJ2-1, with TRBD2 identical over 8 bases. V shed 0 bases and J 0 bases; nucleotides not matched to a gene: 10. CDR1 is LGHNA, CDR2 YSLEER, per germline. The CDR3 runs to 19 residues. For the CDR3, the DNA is TGCGCCAGCAGCCAAGAAGCAAGCGGGGGCCCAAGCTCCTACAATGAGCAGTTCTTC. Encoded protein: CASSQEASGGPSSYNEQFF.

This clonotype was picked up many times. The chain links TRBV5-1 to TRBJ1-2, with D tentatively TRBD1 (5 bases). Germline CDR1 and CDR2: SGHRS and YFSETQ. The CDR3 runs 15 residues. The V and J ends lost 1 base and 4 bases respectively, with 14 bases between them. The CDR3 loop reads CASSLPGMDGYGYTF. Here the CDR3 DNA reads TGCGCCAGCAGCTTGCCAGGGATGGATGGCTATGGCTACACCTTC.

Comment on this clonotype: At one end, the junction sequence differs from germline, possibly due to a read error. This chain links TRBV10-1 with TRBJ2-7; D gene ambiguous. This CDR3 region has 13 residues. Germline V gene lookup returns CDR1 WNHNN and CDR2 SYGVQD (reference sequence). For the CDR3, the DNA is TGCGCCAGCAGTGACGACACATCCTACGAGCAGTATTTC. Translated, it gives CASSDDTSYEQYF.

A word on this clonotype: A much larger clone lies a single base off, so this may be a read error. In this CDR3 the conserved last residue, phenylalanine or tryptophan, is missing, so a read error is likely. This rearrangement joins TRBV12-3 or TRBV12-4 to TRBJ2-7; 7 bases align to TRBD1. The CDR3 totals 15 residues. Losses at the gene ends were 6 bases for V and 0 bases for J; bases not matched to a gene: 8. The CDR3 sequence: CASSPRDSFSYEQYS. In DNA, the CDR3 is TGTGCCAGCAGCCCCCGGGACAGTTTCTCCTACGAGCAGTACTCC.